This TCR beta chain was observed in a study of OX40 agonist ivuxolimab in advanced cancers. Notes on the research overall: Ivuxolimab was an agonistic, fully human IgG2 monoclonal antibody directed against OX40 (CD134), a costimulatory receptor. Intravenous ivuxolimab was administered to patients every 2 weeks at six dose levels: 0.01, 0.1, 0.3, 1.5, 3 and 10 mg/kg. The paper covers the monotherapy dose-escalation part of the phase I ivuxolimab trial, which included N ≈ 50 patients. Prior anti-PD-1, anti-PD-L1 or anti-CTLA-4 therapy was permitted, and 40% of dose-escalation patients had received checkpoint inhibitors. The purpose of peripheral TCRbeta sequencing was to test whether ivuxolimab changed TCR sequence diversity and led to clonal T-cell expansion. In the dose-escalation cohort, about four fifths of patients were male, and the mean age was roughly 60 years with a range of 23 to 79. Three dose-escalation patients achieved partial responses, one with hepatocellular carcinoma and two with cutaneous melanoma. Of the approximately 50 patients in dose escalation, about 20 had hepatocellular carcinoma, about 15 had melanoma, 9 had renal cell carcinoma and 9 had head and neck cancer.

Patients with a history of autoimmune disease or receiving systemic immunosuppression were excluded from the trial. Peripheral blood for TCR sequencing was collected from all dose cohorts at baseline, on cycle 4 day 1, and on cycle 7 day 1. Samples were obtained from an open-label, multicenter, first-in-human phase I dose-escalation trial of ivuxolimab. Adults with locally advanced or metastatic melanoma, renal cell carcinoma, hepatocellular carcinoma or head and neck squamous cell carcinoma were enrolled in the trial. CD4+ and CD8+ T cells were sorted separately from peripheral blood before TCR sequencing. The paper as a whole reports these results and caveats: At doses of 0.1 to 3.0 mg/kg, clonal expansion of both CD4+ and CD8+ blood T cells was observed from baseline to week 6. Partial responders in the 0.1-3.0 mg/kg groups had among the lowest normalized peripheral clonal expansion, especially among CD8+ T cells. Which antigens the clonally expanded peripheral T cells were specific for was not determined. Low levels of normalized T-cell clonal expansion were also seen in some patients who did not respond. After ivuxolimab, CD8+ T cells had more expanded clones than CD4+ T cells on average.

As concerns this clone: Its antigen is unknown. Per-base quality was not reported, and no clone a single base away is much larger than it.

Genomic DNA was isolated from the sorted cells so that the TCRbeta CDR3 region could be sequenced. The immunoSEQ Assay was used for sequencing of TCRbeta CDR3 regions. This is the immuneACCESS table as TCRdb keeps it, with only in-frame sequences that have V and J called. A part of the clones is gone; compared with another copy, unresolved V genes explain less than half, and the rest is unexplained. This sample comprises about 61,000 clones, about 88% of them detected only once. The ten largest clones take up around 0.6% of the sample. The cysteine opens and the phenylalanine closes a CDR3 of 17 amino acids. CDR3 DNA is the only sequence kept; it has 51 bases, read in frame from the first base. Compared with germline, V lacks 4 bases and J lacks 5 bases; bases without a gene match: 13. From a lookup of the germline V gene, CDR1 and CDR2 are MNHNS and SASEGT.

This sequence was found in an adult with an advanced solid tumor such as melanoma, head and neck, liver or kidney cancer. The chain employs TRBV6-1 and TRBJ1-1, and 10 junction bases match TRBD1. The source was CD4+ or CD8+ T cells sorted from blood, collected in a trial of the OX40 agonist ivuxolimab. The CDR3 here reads CASSGSGTGVLGTEAFF. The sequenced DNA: TGTGCCAGCAGTGGATCCGGGACAGGGGTTTTAGGAACTGAAGCTTTCTTT.